These 13 T cell receptor beta chains share one sample of origin, sequenced in a study of CD8 T cells in Susac syndrome. Reverse transcription of roughly 0.45 to 1 ug RNA used random hexamers. MiXCR, applied by TCRdb to the immunoSEQ multiplex PCR reads, yields one record per CDR3 protein. Here the sample spans over 150,000 distinct CDR3 sequences, 95% to 97% being singletons. The specimen sequenced was CD4+ T cells from PBMCs. These receptor sequences come from a human donor with Susac syndrome.

The rearrangement joins TRBV25-1 to TRBJ2-2, with D unresolved. Germline assignment: CDR1 MGHDK and CDR2 SYGVNS. The CDR3 covers 12 residues. V dropped 7 bases and J dropped 4 bases, with 7 bases sitting between them. CDR3 amino acids: CASKAFTGELFF. The CDR3 DNA is TGTGCCAGCAAAGCGTTCACCGGGGAGCTGTTTTTT.

CDR3 DNA: TGTGCCAGCAGCCTCACTAGCGGGGGGAACAATGAGCAGTTCTTC. This encodes CASSLTSGGNNEQFF. The gene calls are TRBV5-4 and TRBJ2-1; 12 bases fit TRBD2. Germline trimming cut 4 bases from V and 5 bases from J; bases unmatched to any gene: 4. The CDR3 is 15 amino acids. Germline lookup yields CDR1 SGHNT and CDR2 YYREEE (reference sequence).

The CDR3 spells CASSQDWGILQAFF. The DNA of the CDR3 is TGTGCCAGTAGTCAAGACTGGGGAATTCTCCAAGCTTTCTTT. This rearrangement joins TRBV19 to TRBJ1-1, with no clear D. V lost 5 bases to trimming and J lost 9 bases, with 19 bases between them. Per germline, CDR1 LNHDA and CDR2 SQIVND (reference sequence). This CDR3 region has 14 residues.

V usage is TRBV12-3 or TRBV12-4 and J usage is TRBJ2-7; D is possibly TRBD1 or TRBD2 (5 bases each). The length of the CDR3 is 13 residues. V was clipped by 5 bases and J by 4 bases, with 12 bases between them. The CDR3 DNA is TGTGCCAGCAGTGCCGGGACGGATTACGAGCAGTACTTC. Translation: CASSAGTDYEQYF.

J is TRBJ2-1 and V is TRBV20-1; the D is unclear. The CDR3 contains 13 residues. CDR1 DFQATT and CDR2 SNEGSKA come from the germline V gene (reference sequence). Trimming stripped 6 bases from V and 0 bases from J, with 9 bases between. CDR3 region: CSAFSGSYNEQFF. The CDR3 coding sequence is TGCAGTGCCTTCTCGGGCTCCTACAATGAGCAGTTCTTC.

In its sample, this clonotype was seen once. The chain joins TRBV6-5 to TRBJ1-6; TRBD1 matches at 8 bases. The CDR3 is 12 residues long. Germline V gives CDR1 MNHEY, CDR2 SVGAGI. V lost 6 bases to trimming and J lost 12 bases; unmatched junction nucleotides: 4. The CDR3 DNA follows: TGTGCCAGCAGGATACAGGGGGGACCCCTCCACTTT. It translates to CASRIQGGPLHF.

The genes are TRBV6-1 and TRBJ1-1; the D gene is possibly TRBD1 (5 bases). The CDR3 length is 12 residues. Germline values: CDR1 MNHNS, CDR2 SASEGT. The CDR3 bases are TGTGCGGCAGGGCCATCGAACACTGAAGCTTTCTTT. It translates to CAAGPSNTEAFF.

The chain couples TRBV28 to TRBJ2-3, with 10 bases matching TRBD1. Germline V lookup: CDR1 MDHEN, CDR2 SYDVKM. The V segment lost 3 bases and the J segment 6 bases; nucleotides outside the gene matches: 6. The CDR3 is 15 residues long. CDR3 residues: CASSFMDRGLDTQYF. The CDR3 DNA reads TGTGCCAGCAGTTTCATGGACAGGGGGTTGGATACGCAGTATTTT.

V is TRBV30 and J is TRBJ1-1; no definite D call. The CDR3 length is 13 residues. Germline-derived CDR1 and CDR2 are GTSNPN and SVGIG (reference sequence). V was shortened by 0 bases and J by 8 bases, with 13 bases between the two germline ends. This CDR3 reads CAWSVFWADEAFF. Written as DNA, the CDR3 is TGTGCCTGGAGTGTTTTCTGGGCAGACGAAGCTTTCTTT.

V gene TRBV7-9 combines with J gene TRBJ1-1; weak D call: TRBD1 (5 bases). Per the germline V gene, CDR1 is SEHNR and CDR2 is FQNEAQ (reference sequence). The CDR3 has 14 residues. V was shortened by 1 base and J by 6 bases, with 12 bases between the two germline ends. CDR3 loop: CASSLETDGSEAFF. The CDR3 DNA reads TGTGCCAGCAGCTTAGAGACAGATGGGTCTGAAGCTTTCTTT.

CDR3 sequence reads: CASSQGPTIQPQHF. The CDR3 DNA is TGTGCCAGCAGCCAAGGACCTACGATACAGCCCCAGCATTTT. The chain recombines TRBV3-1 with TRBJ1-5; D gene uncertain. The CDR3 extends over 14 amino acids. Trimming left V 1 base short and J 7 bases short, with 11 bases between. Germline CDR1 reads LGHDT; CDR2 reads YNNKEL (reference sequence).

The gene calls are TRBV7-2 and TRBJ2-7; D possibly corresponds to TRBD1 (5 bases). Trimming left V 0 bases short and J 8 bases short, with 11 bases between. The CDR3 spans 13 residues. Germline-derived CDR1 and CDR2 are SGHTA and FQGNSA. In DNA form, the CDR3 reads TGTGCCAGCAGCTTAGCGCCAGGGTTGAAGCAGTACGTC. Translation: CASSLAPGLKQYV.

This clonotype has only one observation. V is TRBV6-6 and J is TRBJ2-4; 7 bases agree with TRBD1. Germline CDR1 reads MNHNY; CDR2 reads SVGAGI (reference sequence). This CDR3 has 16 residues. Trimming at V came to 6 bases and at J to 1 base, leaving 9 bases not matched to a gene. DNA of the CDR3: TGTGCCAGCAGCAAGACAGGGAGAACGGCCAAAAACATTCAGTACTTC. Translating gives CASSKTGRTAKNIQYF.